This TCR beta chain was recovered during a study of OX40 agonist ivuxolimab in advanced cancers. Study summary: At doses from 0.01 to 10 mg/kg, patients were given intravenous ivuxolimab every 2 weeks. Three patients showed partial responses: one hepatocellular carcinoma and two cutaneous melanoma cases. Study-wide results and caveats: Also present in some nonresponders was a low level of normalized T-cell clonal expansion. Among patients with partial responses at 0.1-3.0 mg/kg, clonal expansion was among the lowest.

Data came from immunoSEQ multiplex PCR; TCRdb stores just in-frame clones and leaves some out. This sample has about 72,000 clones, with roughly 80% found just once. As concerns this clone: Its antigen remains unidentified.

J lost 5 bases, V lost 3 bases, and 4 bases had no gene match. This CDR3 region has 14 residues. CDR1 MDHEN and CDR2 SYDVKM come from the germline V gene. This sample comprised CD4+ or CD8+ T cells sorted from blood, obtained in a trial of the OX40 agonist ivuxolimab. This receptor was identified in an adult with an advanced solid tumor such as melanoma, head and neck, liver or kidney cancer. The chain has TRBV28 and TRBJ2-7; 10 bases are a match to TRBD1. CDR3 coding DNA: TGTGCCAGCAGTTTGACAGGGGGCAAGCACGAGCAGTACTTC. As protein: CASSLTGGKHEQYF.